A single sample is the source of the 4 T cell receptor beta chains below, sequenced in a study of a mutant IDH1 vaccine in newly diagnosed glioma. Time point indicated: week 5, during vaccination. Topical imiquimod was applied with each vaccine dose, which held 300 ug of mutant IDH1 20-mer peptide. Their specific antigens are unknown. Sequencing used immunoSEQ multiplex PCR; TCRdb keeps in-frame clones, though not all of them. The repertoire holds roughly 40,000 clones, with roughly nine tenths as singletons. The specimen comprised PBMCs, sampled from a glioma patient whose treatment included an IDH1 peptide vaccine. The receptors shown here come from a man over 45 with glioma.

This clone was observed a few times. This chain joins TRBV4-2 and TRBJ2-6, with 7 bases fitting TRBD2. V lost 0 bases, J lost 2 bases, and 1 base stayed unmatched. The CDR3 covers 16 residues. Per germline, CDR1 LGHNA and CDR2 YNFKEQ. The chain's CDR3 is CASSQDGGAGANVLTF. CDR3 in DNA: TGTGCCAGCAGCCAAGATGGGGGGGCTGGGGCCAACGTCCTGACTTTC.

This sequence joins TRBV29-1 and TRBJ2-7; D is uncertain. Trimming took off 0 bases at V and 4 bases at J, with 10 bases between the two ends. This CDR3 has 13 amino acids. Germline loops: CDR1 SQVTM, CDR2 ANQGSEA. The CDR3 loop reads CSVEDSNKYEQYF. The CDR3 nucleotides read TGCAGCGTTGAAGACAGTAACAAATACGAGCAGTACTTC.

The chain links TRBV30 to TRBJ1-6; unclear D gene. Trimming took off 4 bases at V and 9 bases at J, with 16 bases between the two ends. This CDR3 has 14 amino acids. Germline V gene sequence: CDR1 GTSNPN, CDR2 SVGIG (reference sequence). The CDR3 loop reads CAWTPRRASSPLHF. CDR3 DNA sequence: TGTGCCTGGACCCCGAGGAGAGCGAGTTCACCCCTCCACTTT.

V gene TRBV18 combines with J gene TRBJ1-1, with 7 bases lining up with TRBD1. The germline V gene has CDR1 KGHSH and CDR2 LQKENI. The CDR3 runs 14 residues. V dropped 2 bases and J dropped 5; count of bases not matched to a gene: 5. The CDR3 bases are TGTGCCAGCTCACCAATGCAGGGGGGGACTGAAGCTTTCTTT. Its translation is CASSPMQGGTEAFF.